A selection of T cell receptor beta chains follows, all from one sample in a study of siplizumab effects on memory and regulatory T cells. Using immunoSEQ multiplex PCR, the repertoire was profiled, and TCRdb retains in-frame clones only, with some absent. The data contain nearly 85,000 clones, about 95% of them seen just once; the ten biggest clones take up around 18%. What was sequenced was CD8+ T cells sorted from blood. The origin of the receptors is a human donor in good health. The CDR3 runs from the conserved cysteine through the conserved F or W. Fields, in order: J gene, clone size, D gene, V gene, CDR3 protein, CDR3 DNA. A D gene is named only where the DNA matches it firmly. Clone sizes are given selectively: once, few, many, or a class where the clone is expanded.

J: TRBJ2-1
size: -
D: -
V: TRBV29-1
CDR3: CSVKNFDEQFF
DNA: TGCAGCGTTAAGAACTTCGATGAGCAGTTCTTC

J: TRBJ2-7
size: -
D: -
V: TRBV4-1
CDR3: CASSSLAGGQYF
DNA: TGCGCCAGCAGTTCACTGGCAGGCGGGCAGTACTTC

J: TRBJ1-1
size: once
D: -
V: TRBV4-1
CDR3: CASSASPRDDTEAFF
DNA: TGCGCCAGCAGCGCATCACCCCGGGACGACACTGAAGCTTTCTTT

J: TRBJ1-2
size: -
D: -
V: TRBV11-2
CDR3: CASSLVVGPRAGYTF
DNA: TGTGCCAGCAGCTTAGTGGTAGGACCTAGGGCCGGCTACACCTTC

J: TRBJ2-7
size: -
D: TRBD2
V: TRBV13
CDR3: CASTEGGTSGYEQYF
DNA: TGTGCCAGCACCGAAGGCGGGACTAGCGGGTACGAGCAGTACTTC

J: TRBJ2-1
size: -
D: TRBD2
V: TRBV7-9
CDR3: CASSLNSPSGGTPYNEQFF
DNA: TGTGCCAGCAGCTTAAATTCTCCTAGCGGGGGAACTCCCTACAATGAGCAGTTCTTC

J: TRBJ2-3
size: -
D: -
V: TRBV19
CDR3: CASSWGVPADTQYF
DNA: TGTGCCAGTAGTTGGGGCGTGCCCGCAGATACGCAGTATTTT

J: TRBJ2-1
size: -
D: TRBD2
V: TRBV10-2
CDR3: CASKGLAGNNEQFF
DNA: TGCGCCAGCAAAGGACTAGCGGGGAACAATGAGCAGTTCTTC

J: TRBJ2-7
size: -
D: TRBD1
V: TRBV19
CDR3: CASSPTTGWYEQYF
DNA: TGTGCCAGTAGTCCTACGACAGGGTGGTACGAGCAGTACTTC

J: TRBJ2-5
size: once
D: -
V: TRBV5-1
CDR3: CASSLSPETQYF
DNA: TGCGCCAGCAGCTTGTCTCCAGAGACCCAGTACTTC

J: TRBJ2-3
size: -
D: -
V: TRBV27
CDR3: CASSPSTGELSDTQYF
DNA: TGTGCCAGCAGTCCATCAACCGGGGAGCTATCAGATACGCAGTATTTT

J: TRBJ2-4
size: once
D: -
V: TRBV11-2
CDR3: CASSSASGVLAKNIQYF
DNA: TGTGCCAGCAGCTCCGCCTCAGGCGTACTAGCCAAAAACATTCAGTACTTC

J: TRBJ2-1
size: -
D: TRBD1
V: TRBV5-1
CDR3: CASSFFRDRGGNEQFF
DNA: TGCGCCAGCAGCTTTTTCCGGGACAGGGGCGGCAATGAGCAGTTCTTC

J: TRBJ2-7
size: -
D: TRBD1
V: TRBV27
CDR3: CASSIRGLYEQYF
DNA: TGTGCCAGCAGCATCAGGGGGCTCTACGAGCAGTACTTC

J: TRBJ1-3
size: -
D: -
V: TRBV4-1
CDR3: CASSQEAGDSGNTIYF
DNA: TGCGCCAGCAGCCAGGAAGCAGGGGATTCTGGAAACACCATATATTTT

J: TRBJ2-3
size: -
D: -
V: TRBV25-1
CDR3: CASRVTDTQYF
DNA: TGTGCCAGCAGAGTCACAGATACGCAGTATTTT

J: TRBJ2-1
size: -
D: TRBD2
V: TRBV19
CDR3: CASSWITSGSGNEQFF
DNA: TGTGCCAGTAGTTGGATTACTAGCGGGAGTGGTAATGAGCAGTTCTTC

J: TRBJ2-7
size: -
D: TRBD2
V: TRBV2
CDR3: CARETGLAGGSPHEQYF
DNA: TGTGCCAGGGAAACGGGACTAGCGGGAGGGAGTCCCCACGAGCAGTACTTC

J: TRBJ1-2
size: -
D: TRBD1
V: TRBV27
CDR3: CASSLGGTGDYGYTF
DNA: TGTGCCAGCAGTTTAGGGGGGACAGGCGACTATGGCTACACCTTC

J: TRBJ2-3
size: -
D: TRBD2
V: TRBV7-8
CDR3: CASSSLQRGTSGESTDTQYF
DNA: TGTGCCAGCAGCTCACTCCAGAGGGGGACTAGCGGAGAGAGCACAGATACGCAGTATTTT

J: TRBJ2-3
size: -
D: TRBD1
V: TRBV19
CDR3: CASSPLGTGDWDTQYF
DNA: TGTGCCAGTAGCCCCCTTGGGACAGGGGATTGGGATACGCAGTATTTT

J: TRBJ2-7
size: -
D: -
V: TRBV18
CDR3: CASSPIGGYAYEQYF
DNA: TGTGCCAGCTCACCAATCGGAGGATACGCCTACGAGCAGTACTTC

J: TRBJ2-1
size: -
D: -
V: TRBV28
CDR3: CASGVPYNEQFF
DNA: TGTGCCAGCGGCGTACCCTACAATGAGCAGTTCTTC

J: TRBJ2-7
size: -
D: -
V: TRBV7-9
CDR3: CASSLAFSGIYEQYF
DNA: TGTGCCAGCAGCTTAGCTTTTAGCGGTATCTACGAGCAGTACTTC

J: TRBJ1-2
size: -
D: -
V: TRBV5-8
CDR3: CASSFKSGQTYYGYTF
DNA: TGTGCCAGCAGCTTTAAATCGGGGCAGACTTACTATGGCTACACCTTC

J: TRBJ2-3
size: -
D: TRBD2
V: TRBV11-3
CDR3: CASSLSSGTSDDTQYF
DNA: TGTGCCAGCAGCTTATCGTCCGGGACTAGCGACGATACGCAGTATTTT

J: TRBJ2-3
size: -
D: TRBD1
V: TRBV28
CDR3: CASTTGAVTDTQYF
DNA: TGTGCCAGCACGACAGGGGCGGTCACAGATACGCAGTATTTT

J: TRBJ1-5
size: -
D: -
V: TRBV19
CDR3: CASSIGAGSNQPQHF
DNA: TGTGCCAGTAGTATAGGGGCAGGGAGCAATCAGCCCCAGCATTTT

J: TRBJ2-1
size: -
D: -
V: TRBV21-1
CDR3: CASSNSQGADNEQFF
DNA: TGTGCCAGCAGCAATTCGCAGGGCGCAGACAATGAGCAGTTCTTC

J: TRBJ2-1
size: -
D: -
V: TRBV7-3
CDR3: CASSLTGAREQFF
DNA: TGTGCCAGCAGCTTAACGGGAGCACGTGAGCAGTTCTTC

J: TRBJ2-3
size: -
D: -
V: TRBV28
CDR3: CASKLSLGAGDTDTQYF
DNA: TGTGCCAGTAAACTCTCCCTTGGGGCAGGGGACACAGATACGCAGTATTTT

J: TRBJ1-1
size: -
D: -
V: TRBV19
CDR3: CASSFKTGNTEAFF
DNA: TGTGCCAGTAGTTTCAAGACAGGGAACACTGAAGCTTTCTTT